Listed here is a single TCR beta chain. Its antigen is as yet unknown. These data come from a study of chemoradiotherapy in HPV16-positive cancers. General study points: During treatment, candidate HPV-specific clones and E7-related motifs expanded in tumor.

TCRdb keeps only in-frame clones here, not all; method: immunoSEQ multiplex PCR. Among under 20,000 clones listed, roughly 80% were seen once. Repeated repertoire sampling spanned the course of chemoradiotherapy. This CDR3 contains 17 residues. CDR1 and CDR2 from the germline V gene are SGHVS and FNYEAQ. V was cut by 5 bases and J by 0 bases, with 18 bases left in between. This receptor was obtained from a human donor with HPV-associated anogenital cancer. Sequencing was performed on blood, taken from a patient who underwent chemoradiotherapy. The chain links TRBV7-6 to TRBJ2-3, with D perhaps TRBD2 (5 bases). The CDR3 bases are TGTGCCAGCAGCCGAACCTCTAGCTCTCCTAGCACAGATACGCAGTATTTT. Translated: CASSRTSSSPSTDTQYF.